The 32 T cell receptor beta chains below all came from one sample that was sequenced in a study of blood T cell repertoires in COVID-19. Measured with immunoSEQ multiplex PCR; TCRdb has only the in-frame clones, and not every one. The table has some 150,000 clones, 70% to 90% seen once; the top ten hold less than 3%. Material: peripheral blood. The receptors come from a man between 60 and 75 years old with acute or convalescent COVID-19.

V is TRBV12-5 and J is TRBJ1-1, with TRBD1 matching 7 bases. CDR3 length equals 14 residues. Germline V gene data show CDR1 as LGHNT and CDR2 as FRNRAP. With V trimmed by 6 bases and J by 4 bases, 8 bases remained unmatched. The CDR3 coding sequence is TGTGCTAGTGGCCCTCCAGACAGGGCCACTGAAGCTTTCTTT. Its protein is CASGPPDRATEAFF.

The V gene is TRBV20-1, the J gene TRBJ2-3; 9 nucleotides line up with TRBD2. Germline loops: CDR1 DFQATT, CDR2 SNEGSKA (reference sequence). Germline trimming cut 4 bases from V and 2 bases from J; bases unmatched to any gene: 10. CDR3 length equals 16 residues. CDR3 amino acids: CSANDRAGGPTDTQYF. In DNA form, the CDR3 reads TGCAGTGCTAATGATCGTGCGGGGGGGCCCACAGATACGCAGTATTTT.

The rearrangement uses TRBV6-1 and TRBJ2-7; no definite D call. Germline CDR1 reads MNHNS; CDR2 reads SASEGT. The V end lost 1 base, the J end lost 4 bases, and 11 bases lay between the germline ends. The CDR3 spans 14 residues. The CDR3 DNA reads as TGTGCCAGCAGTGAAGACGCGGAGTCATACGAGCAGTACTTC. Amino acids: CASSEDAESYEQYF.

The rearrangement links TRBV7-9 to TRBJ1-1; possible D gene TRBD1, 5 bases. CDR1 is SEHNR, CDR2 FQNEAQ, per germline (reference sequence). The V end lost 5 bases, the J end lost 3 bases, and 10 bases lay between the germline ends. CDR3 length: 13 residues. The CDR3 loop is CASSPFRDTEAFF. Here the CDR3 DNA reads TGTGCCAGCAGCCCTTTCAGGGACACTGAAGCTTTCTTT.

This rearrangement joins TRBV12-5 to TRBJ2-3; possible D gene TRBD2, 7 bases. Germline-derived CDR1 and CDR2 are LGHNT and FRNRAP. Trimming pared 5 bases from V and 2 bases from J, leaving 14 bases between. This CDR3 has 15 residues. Written as DNA, the CDR3 is TGTGCTAGTGGTCGGGCGGGGGCTATCACAGATACGCAGTATTTT. This sequence encodes CASGRAGAITDTQYF.

The chain links TRBV30 to TRBJ2-2, with D tentatively TRBD1 (5 bases). The V end lost 2 bases, the J end lost 4 bases, and 14 bases lay between the germline ends. There are 15 residues in the CDR3. Germline V gene sequence: CDR1 GTSNPN, CDR2 SVGIG (reference sequence). CDR3 DNA: TGTGCCTGGAGTTCAGGGATTATCCCCACCGGGGAGCTGTTTTTT. It is translated as CAWSSGIIPTGELFF. The full variable domain, rest sourced from reference TRBV30 and TRBJ2-2, is SQTIHQWPATLVQPVGSPLSLECTVEGTSNPNLYWYRQAAGRGLQLLFYSVGIGQISSEVPQNLSASRPQDRQFILSSKKLLLSDSGFYLCAWSSGIIPTGELFFGEGSRLTVL.

The rearrangement links TRBV6-5 to TRBJ2-2; 8 nucleotides align to TRBD1. The germline V gene has CDR1 MNHEY and CDR2 SVGAGI. Trimming took 5 bases from V and 2 from J; bases not matched to a gene: 4. The CDR3 consists of 15 residues. The CDR3 here is CASSPGQVNTGELFF. The CDR3 DNA reads TGTGCCAGCAGTCCGGGACAGGTCAACACCGGGGAGCTGTTTTTT.

The chain combines TRBV29-1 with TRBJ1-3, with D perhaps TRBD1 (5 bases). The germline gives CDR1 SQVTM, CDR2 ANQGSEA. The V gene lost 7 bases and the J gene lost 0 bases, with 13 bases spanning the gap. This CDR3 has 14 amino acids. CDR3 loop: CSAIRTNSGNTIYF. CDR3 in DNA: TGCAGCGCGATCCGGACAAACTCTGGAAACACCATATATTTT.

The chain carries TRBV19 and TRBJ2-7; weak D call: TRBD1 (5 bases). The CDR3 extends over 13 amino acids. Trimming stripped 3 bases from V and 5 bases from J, with 11 bases between. Germline lookup yields CDR1 LNHDA and CDR2 SQIVND (reference sequence). The CDR3 DNA sequence: TGTGCCAGTAGTATGGGTCAGGGCGACGAGCAGTACTTC. It codes for CASSMGQGDEQYF.

CDR3 DNA: TGTGCCAGCTCACCAACAGCCTATAATGAAAAACTGTTTTTT. This translates into CASSPTAYNEKLFF. The gene calls are TRBV18 and TRBJ1-4, with D hard to call. The CDR3 length is 14 residues. Germline lookup yields CDR1 KGHSH and CDR2 LQKENI. The V end was cut by 2 bases, the J end by 4 bases, with 8 bases between.

The CDR3 DNA reads as TGTGCCAGCGTTGAAACGACAGTTCCAAGCTTCACCCTCCACTTT. Encoded protein: CASVETTVPSFTLHF. This rearrangement joins TRBV6-1 to TRBJ1-6, with D tentatively TRBD1 (5 bases). The CDR3 extends over 15 amino acids. Trimming left V 8 bases short and J 14 bases short, with 25 bases between. Germline assignment: CDR1 MNHNS and CDR2 SASEGT.

V gene TRBV19 combines with J gene TRBJ1-1; D possibly corresponds to TRBD1 (6 bases). The CDR3 consists of 15 residues. Germline lookup yields CDR1 LNHDA and CDR2 SQIVND (reference sequence). Trimming removed 4 bases at V and 6 bases at J, with 18 bases between. The CDR3 DNA follows: TGTGCCAGTAGTACCCGGGGGGGCGTGGTCTCTGAAGCTTTCTTT. It yields the protein CASSTRGGVVSEAFF.

The rearrangement links TRBV5-1 to TRBJ2-7, with D possibly being TRBD1 (6 bases). Germline V CDR1 and CDR2: SGHRS, YFSETQ. V dropped 0 bases and J dropped 8 bases, with 18 bases sitting between them. The CDR3 contains 15 residues. The CDR3 is CASSLEMGHDLKQYF. DNA for the CDR3: TGCGCCAGCAGCTTGGAGATGGGACACGACCTTAAGCAGTACTTC. The whole variable domain, remainder taken from reference TRBV5-1 and TRBJ2-7, is KAGVTQTPRYLIKTRGQQVTLSCSPISGHRSVSWYQQTPGQGLQFLFEYFSETQRNKGNFPGRFSGRQFSNSRSEMNVSTLELGDSALYLCASSLEMGHDLKQYFGPGTRLTVT.

The J gene is TRBJ1-3, the V gene TRBV19, with 7 bases that match TRBD1. The CDR3 loop spans 15 amino acids. Germline V gene lookup returns CDR1 LNHDA and CDR2 SQIVND (reference sequence). V shed 6 bases, J shed 4 bases, and the junction held 9 bases outside the gene matches. Here the CDR3 reads CASRPTGSRGNTIYF. In DNA, the CDR3 is TGTGCCAGTAGACCGACAGGGTCAAGGGGAAACACCATATATTTT.

The J gene is TRBJ1-3, the V gene TRBV10-1; the D is unclear. This CDR3 has 15 residues. Germline V gives CDR1 WNHNN, CDR2 SYGVQD (reference sequence). V lost 3 bases, J lost 4 bases, and 13 bases lay in between. The CDR3 loop is CASSDPGILGNTIYF. The CDR3 nucleotides are TGCGCCAGCAGTGACCCCGGGATCCTAGGAAACACCATATATTTT.

This chain uses TRBV10-3 with TRBJ1-5, with D uncertain. This CDR3 region has 15 residues. Germline lookup yields CDR1 ENHRY and CDR2 SYGVKD. V lost 2 bases and J lost 2, with 10 bases in between. CDR3 protein: CAISEKAAGNQPQHF. The DNA of the CDR3 is TGTGCCATCAGTGAGAAGGCAGCGGGCAATCAGCCCCAGCATTTT.

The rearrangement links TRBV30 to TRBJ2-7; TRBD1 matches at 9 bases. V trimming: 6 bases; J trimming: 4 bases; junction bases outside the gene matches: 7. The germline gives CDR1 GTSNPN, CDR2 SVGIG (reference sequence). The CDR3 extends over 13 amino acids. CDR3 amino acids: CACSGTGFYEQYF. The CDR3 DNA reads as TGTGCCTGCTCCGGGACAGGGTTTTACGAGCAGTACTTC.

This clone turned up a few times. The genes are TRBV10-3 and TRBJ1-5; 11 bases are shared with TRBD1. V was clipped by 2 bases and J by 5 bases; unmatched bases: 2. This CDR3 spans 15 amino acids. Germline assignment: CDR1 ENHRY and CDR2 SYGVKD. CDR3 DNA sequence: TGTGCCATCAGTGAGGGACAGGGGGCTTATCAGCCCCAGCATTTT. Translated: CAISEGQGAYQPQHF.

This chain links TRBV6-5 with TRBJ1-1; 7 bases map to TRBD1. CDR1 and CDR2 from the germline V gene are MNHEY and SVGAGI. The CDR3 consists of 15 residues. The trim removed 9 bases at V and 1 base at J, leaving 11 bases unmatched. The chain's CDR3 is CASWYSRTGNTEAFF. The CDR3 nucleotides read TGTGCCAGTTGGTACTCCAGGACAGGGAACACTGAAGCTTTCTTT.

This clone appeared once. The chain joins TRBV5-8 to TRBJ1-1; possible D gene TRBD1, 5 bases. The V end was cut by 1 base, the J end by 7 bases, with 11 bases between. This CDR3 region has 13 residues. CDR1 is SGHTS and CDR2 is YDEGEE in the germline V gene. CDR3 nucleotide sequence: TGTGCCAGCAGCTTGAGGGGCACCTATGAAGCTTTCTTT. This codes for CASSLRGTYEAFF.

The rearrangement uses TRBV9 and TRBJ2-7; 10 bases agree with TRBD2. The length of the CDR3 is 16 residues. The J segment lost 2 bases and the V segment lost 2 bases, leaving 7 bases of the junction unmatched. CDR1 is SGDLS, CDR2 YYNGEE, per germline. Here the CDR3 DNA reads TGTGCCAGCAGCGTGACACTAGCGGGGAGTCCCTACGAGCAGTACTTC. It yields the protein CASSVTLAGSPYEQYF.

The chain employs TRBV9 and TRBJ2-1; 8 bases fit TRBD2. The CDR3 is made up of 16 amino acids. The germline V gene has CDR1 SGDLS and CDR2 YYNGEE. V lost 0 bases, J lost 3 bases, and 5 bases stayed unmatched. The CDR3 is CASSVAGRGVYNEQFF. CDR3 nucleotides: TGTGCCAGCAGCGTAGCTGGGCGGGGGGTCTACAATGAGCAGTTCTTC.

V usage is TRBV7-9 and J usage is TRBJ2-3, with 15 nucleotides matching TRBD2. CDR3 length equals 18 residues. The J segment lost 3 bases and the V segment lost 4 bases, leaving 8 bases of the junction unmatched. The germline V gene encodes CDR1 SEHNR and CDR2 FQNEAQ (reference sequence). This CDR3 is CASSSRGLAGGRTDTQYF. Here the CDR3 DNA reads TGTGCCAGCAGCTCCAGGGGACTAGCGGGGGGTAGGACAGATACGCAGTATTTT.

The chain is built from TRBV7-8 and TRBJ2-1, with D tentatively TRBD1 (6 bases). Trimming stripped 5 bases from V and 10 bases from J, with 15 bases between. The CDR3 covers 13 residues. CDR1 is SGHVS, CDR2 FQNEAQ, per germline. CDR3: CASSLLQGYEQFF. The CDR3 DNA is TGTGCCAGCAGCCTCCTACAGGGATACGAGCAGTTCTTC.

The genes are TRBV7-2 and TRBJ2-2, with 9 bases that match TRBD2. The V gene's germline CDR1 is SGHTA and CDR2 FQGNSA. The V gene end was trimmed by 1 base and the J gene end by 8 bases; junction bases not matched to a gene: 8. This CDR3 is 16 amino acids long. CDR3 DNA sequence: TGTGCCAGCAGCTTAGAGGCTAGCGGGATCGGTGGGGAGCTGTTTTTT. Translating gives CASSLEASGIGGELFF.

This chain joins TRBV19 and TRBJ2-3; 8 nucleotides match TRBD1. The V gene's germline CDR1 is LNHDA and CDR2 SQIVND (reference sequence). The trim removed 4 bases at V and 6 bases at J, leaving 6 bases unmatched. CDR3 size: 14 residues. The CDR3 here is CASSRKDRADTQYF. In nucleotides, the CDR3 is TGTGCCAGTAGTAGAAAGGACAGGGCCGATACGCAGTATTTT.

The rearrangement joins TRBV7-2 to TRBJ2-4, with 15 bases identical to TRBD2. The CDR3 has 19 residues. From germline, CDR1 is SGHTA and CDR2 FQGNSA. V shed 2 bases and J 1 base; nucleotides not matched to a gene: 6. CDR3 nucleotides: TGTGCCAGCAGCTTATTTGGACTAGCGGGGGGGCCGGCCAAAAACATTCAGTACTTC. Amino acid sequence: CASSLFGLAGGPAKNIQYF.

This chain links TRBV6-6 with TRBJ1-5; 8 bases are a match to TRBD1. The CDR3 has 14 amino acids. V was clipped by 5 bases and J by 6 bases; unmatched bases: 6. Germline CDR1 reads MNHNY; CDR2 reads SVGAGI (reference sequence). CDR3 nucleotides: TGTGCCAGCAGTCTGACAGGGGAAGGTCAGCCCCAGCATTTT. This translates into CASSLTGEGQPQHF.

This chain joins TRBV11-2 and TRBJ2-3; 9 bases are shared with TRBD2. Germline loops: CDR1 SGHAT, CDR2 FQNNGV. CDR3 length equals 14 residues. J lost 11 bases, V lost 3 bases, and 9 bases had no gene match. The CDR3 nucleotides are TGTGCCAGCAGCTTGGATCCCGGGACTAGCAGGCAGTATTTT. It is translated as CASSLDPGTSRQYF.

This chain connects TRBV5-1 to TRBJ1-2; the D gene is possibly TRBD1 (6 bases). The CDR3 has 15 residues. Germline V CDR1 and CDR2: SGHRS, YFSETQ. V was cut by 3 bases and J by 4 bases, with 16 bases left in between. This chain's CDR3 is CASSSGTPGLYGYTF. The CDR3 nucleotides read TGCGCCAGCAGCTCTGGGACACCGGGCCTCTATGGCTACACCTTC.

This chain links TRBV6-5 with TRBJ2-4; 7 nucleotides align to TRBD2. In germline, CDR1 is MNHEY, CDR2 SVGAGI. The CDR3 covers 12 residues. Unmatched junction bases numbered 4, after V lost 6 bases and J lost 8 bases. The CDR3 region has the DNA TGTGCCAGCAGGTCCACTAGCGACATTCAGTACTTC. Amino acids: CASRSTSDIQYF.

The J gene is TRBJ1-6, the V gene TRBV4-1; 8 bases align to TRBD1. J was trimmed by 9 bases and V by 4 bases; bases with no gene match: 8. There are 15 residues in the CDR3. The germline CDR1 and CDR2 sequences are MGHRA and YSYEKL. DNA of the CDR3: TGCGCCAGCAGCCCTCGGACAGGGTCGGGTTCACCCCTCCACTTT. This encodes CASSPRTGSGSPLHF.